This T cell receptor (beta chain) was recovered during a study of blood T cell repertoires in COVID-19. Using immunoSEQ multiplex PCR, the repertoire was profiled, and TCRdb retains in-frame clones only, with some absent. The profile shows approximately 220,000 clones, around 86% of them singletons. Germline CDR1 is LGHDT and CDR2 is YNNKEL (reference sequence). This CDR3 is built from 16 residues. Losses at the gene ends were 4 bases for V and 5 bases for J; bases not matched to a gene: 9. This TCR was sampled from a man aged 55 to 70 with acute or convalescent COVID-19. Sequencing used peripheral blood. J is TRBJ2-2 and V is TRBV3-1 (or the pseudogene TRBV3-2); TRBD1 agrees at 8 bases. In DNA form, the CDR3 reads TGTGCCAGCAGCCCACCCAGGGGGCGACGGACCGGGGAGCTGTTTTTT. Translated: CASSPPRGRRTGELFF.